This entry concerns a single T cell receptor (beta chain). What it binds is unknown. The CDR3 has 13 amino acids. Germline lookup yields CDR1 MNHNS and CDR2 SASEGT. Trimming removed 6 bases at V and 3 bases at J, with 11 bases between. The sample originates from a study of cytomegalovirus exposure and HLA in healthy donors. Study-wide results and limits: The finding came from a later analysis; first-cohort TCR clusters tended to co-occur in the roughly 110 validation repertoires. Researchers catalogued approximately 160 TCR beta chains as cytomegalovirus-associated.

Clones were read by immunoSEQ multiplex PCR, and TCRdb kept only the in-frame ones, dropping some. This sample has 200,000 to 250,000 clones, with approximately 80% found just once. The chain joins TRBV6-1 to TRBJ1-2; D gene ambiguous. The specimen sequenced was PBMCs. This TCR came from a woman under 40 in good health and CMV-seropositive. The CDR3 nucleotides read TGTGCCAGCAGGAGGCCGGGCGACTATGGCTACACCTTC. It yields the protein CASRRPGDYGYTF.